This T cell receptor beta chain was profiled in a study of shared clonotypes between healthy human individuals. Study-wide results and caveats: Sequencing depth was expected to affect clonotype sharing among donors.

Details on this clone: The antigen remains undetermined.

V was pared by 2 bases and J by 4 bases, with 18 bases between. This CDR3 contains 16 residues. Germline lookup yields CDR1 ENHRY and CDR2 SYGVKD. Every subset's genomic DNA went evenly onto several immunoSEQ plates. Sequenced by immunoSEQ multiplex PCR; TCRdb stores in-frame clones only, minus some. The repertoire holds 300,000 to 400,000 clones, with roughly 87% as singletons. This TCR was recovered from a man aged 18 to 29 in good health. The sequenced sample was memory CD8+ T cells sorted from blood. Subset denoted: CD45RO+ cells pooled with CCR7-negative TemRA cells. The rearrangement uses TRBV10-3 and TRBJ2-7, with D possibly being TRBD1 or TRBD2 (5 bases each). The CDR3 here is CAISEVRGARKYEQYF. CDR3 bases: TGTGCCATCAGTGAGGTGCGAGGGGCGAGAAAATACGAGCAGTACTTC.